This TCR beta chain was recorded in a study of CD8 T cells in ankylosing spondylitis. MiXCR, run by TCRdb on the 5' RACE reads, gives a single entry per CDR3 protein. The sample includes about 160,000 distinct CDR3 sequences, approximately 10% of them seen just once. Germline V gene lookup returns CDR1 SGHVS and CDR2 FQNEAQ. The germline V and J ends were trimmed by 5 bases and 4 bases, with 12 bases remaining between them. This CDR3 spans 14 amino acids. This clonotype was detected many times. The rearrangement joins TRBV7-8 to TRBJ1-5, with D maybe TRBD1 (6 bases). This TCR derives from a female donor with ankylosing spondylitis or in good health (not recorded which). The sequenced material came from blood, either unsorted or a sorted T cell fraction (not recorded which). This CDR3 is CASSPGVRNQPQHF. CDR3 DNA sequence: TGTGCCAGCAGCCCAGGGGTTCGGAATCAGCCCCAGCATTTT.